The 21 T cell receptor beta chains below come from one sample, sequenced in a study of cytomegalovirus exposure and HLA in healthy donors. The primer mix had 60 Vbeta and 13 Jbeta primers. Some clones are missing from TCRdb's copy, which holds only in-frame ones; the method was immunoSEQ multiplex PCR. The repertoire holds 150,000 to 200,000 clones, with roughly 85% as singletons. Material: PBMCs. These receptors all come from a woman aged 45-65 years in good health and CMV-seropositive.

This clone was observed once. This sequence joins TRBV7-9 and TRBJ1-2, with TRBD1 matching 9 bases. The V and J ends lost 5 bases and 7 bases, in that order; junction bases with no gene match: 8. The CDR3 length is 14 residues. Germline-derived CDR1 and CDR2 are SEHNR and FQNEAQ (reference sequence). Written as DNA, the CDR3 is TGTGCCAGCAGCGCGGACAGGGGAGGGGGTGGCTACACCTTC. Its translation: CASSADRGGGGYTF.

Concerning this clone itself: One junction end does not reproduce the germline sequence, and a read error may be involved. The chain recombines TRBV6-1 with TRBJ2-3; possibly TRBD1 for D (6 bases). The CDR3 sequence is 15 residues long. The germline V gene encodes CDR1 MNHNS and CDR2 SASEGT. CDR3 in amino acids: CASRRPGRDTGTQYF. As DNA, the CDR3 is TGTGCCAGCCGGCGACCCGGTCGGGACACAGGTACGCAGTATTTT.

This rearrangement joins TRBV6-6 to TRBJ1-1, with D possibly TRBD1 on 5 matching bases. Trimming left V 6 bases short and J 3 bases short, with 11 bases between. Germline V gene sequence: CDR1 MNHNY, CDR2 SVGAGI (reference sequence). This CDR3 contains 13 residues. The CDR3 sequence is CASSQNRHTEAFF. Written as DNA, the CDR3 is TGTGCCAGCAGCCAAAACAGGCACACTGAAGCTTTCTTT.

The chain combines TRBV6-1 with TRBJ2-7; 11 bases fit TRBD2. Germline loops: CDR1 MNHNS, CDR2 SASEGT. Trimming at V came to 3 bases and at J to 4 bases, leaving 8 bases not matched to a gene. The length of the CDR3 is 16 residues. The CDR3 nucleotides read TGTGCCAGCAGTGATGGACGACTAGCGGGAAAGTACGAGCAGTACTTC. Amino acids: CASSDGRLAGKYEQYF.

The gene calls are TRBV10-3 and TRBJ2-3, with 11 positions matching TRBD2. This CDR3 has 14 residues. V shed 9 bases, J shed 3 bases, and the junction held 5 bases outside the gene matches. Germline loops: CDR1 ENHRY, CDR2 SYGVKD. The CDR3 region is CAMSLAGETDTQYF. CDR3 nucleotide sequence: TGTGCCATGTCACTAGCGGGGGAAACAGATACGCAGTATTTT.

This rearrangement joins TRBV4-1 to TRBJ1-2; 7 bases line up with TRBD1. J gave up 4 bases and V 3 bases, and 2 bases lay outside the gene matches. Germline CDR1 and CDR2: MGHRA and YSYEKL. The CDR3 spans 13 residues. CDR3 sequence: CASSQRDSYGYTF. DNA of the CDR3: TGCGCCAGCAGCCAGCGGGACAGCTATGGCTACACCTTC.

This chain uses TRBV2 with TRBJ1-2, with D unresolved. The V gene lost 3 bases and the J gene lost 4 bases, with 9 bases spanning the gap. CDR3 length: 13 amino acids. Germline V CDR1 and CDR2: SNHLY, FYNNEI. CDR3 sequence reads: CASSDGPSYGYTF. CDR3 in DNA: TGTGCCAGCAGTGACGGTCCGAGCTATGGCTACACCTTC. Supplemented by reference TRBV2 and TRBJ1-2, the full variable domain reads EPEVTQTPSHQVTQMGQEVILRCVPISNHLYFYWYRQILGQKVEFLVSFYNNEISEKSEIFDDQFSVERPDGSNFTLKIRSTKLEDSAMYFCASSDGPSYGYTFGSGTRLTVV.

The chain has TRBV19 and TRBJ2-1; 7 nucleotides align to TRBD1. The CDR3 covers 15 residues. The J segment lost 0 bases and the V segment lost 6 bases, leaving 5 bases of the junction unmatched. From germline, CDR1 is LNHDA and CDR2 SQIVND (reference sequence). Written as DNA, the CDR3 is TGTGCCAGTAGCGTGACAGGGAGCTCCTACAATGAGCAGTTCTTC. Translation gives CASSVTGSSYNEQFF.

CDR3 DNA sequence: TGTGCCAGCAGTCCCGCCCAGGGACTCGAAAACACTGAAGCTTTCTTT. Protein sequence: CASSPAQGLENTEAFF. The chain has TRBV7-9 and TRBJ1-1, with D perhaps matching TRBD1 (5 bases). This CDR3 region has 16 residues. The germline V gene has CDR1 SEHNR and CDR2 FQNEAQ (reference sequence). V shed 6 bases and J shed 2 bases, with 19 bases lying between them. The full variable domain, in which reference TRBV7-9 and TRBJ1-1 provide the parts outside the CDR3, is DTGVSQNPRHKITKRGQNVTFRCDPISEHNRLYWYRQTLGQGPEFLTYFQNEAQLEKSRLLSDRFSAERPKGSFSTLEIQRTEQGDSAMYLCASSPAQGLENTEAFFGQGTRLTVV.

The chain is built from TRBV7-2 and TRBJ1-6; D not certain. V was shortened by 5 bases and J by 9 bases, with 11 bases between the two germline ends. CDR1 and CDR2 from the germline V gene are SGHTA and FQGNSA. This CDR3 is built from 13 residues. The CDR3 bases are TGTGCCAGCAGCGGCTCTGGAGGTTCACCCCTCCACTTT. Translation gives CASSGSGGSPLHF.

The chain combines TRBV2 with TRBJ1-1; D might be TRBD1 (5 bases). This CDR3 region has 13 residues. The V gene's germline CDR1 is SNHLY and CDR2 FYNNEI. The ends were cut back, 4 bases at V and 10 bases at J, with 16 bases in the middle. This chain's CDR3 is CASSVNQGFLAFF. The CDR3 nucleotides are TGTGCCAGCAGTGTCAACCAGGGATTTTTAGCTTTCTTT. Using reference TRBV2 and TRBJ1-1 for the parts outside the CDR3, the full variable domain is EPEVTQTPSHQVTQMGQEVILRCVPISNHLYFYWYRQILGQKVEFLVSFYNNEISEKSEIFDDQFSVERPDGSNFTLKIRSTKLEDSAMYFCASSVNQGFLAFFGQGTRLTVV.

This sequence joins TRBV7-9 and TRBJ2-7, with D possibly matching TRBD1 (5 bases). Per the germline V gene, CDR1 is SEHNR and CDR2 is FQNEAQ (reference sequence). This CDR3 has 15 amino acids. V shed 8 bases and J shed 2 bases, with 19 bases lying between them. CDR3 loop: CASSNDWGRAYEQYF. DNA for the CDR3: TGTGCCAGCTCCAACGACTGGGGCAGGGCCTACGAGCAGTACTTC. The variable domain in full, completed from reference TRBV7-9 and TRBJ2-7, reads DTGVSQNPRHKITKRGQNVTFRCDPISEHNRLYWYRQTLGQGPEFLTYFQNEAQLEKSRLLSDRFSAERPKGSFSTLEIQRTEQGDSAMYLCASSNDWGRAYEQYFGPGTRLTVT.

The gene calls are TRBV5-1 and TRBJ1-1; TRBD1 matches 8 bases. CDR3 length: 16 amino acids. Germline-derived CDR1 and CDR2 are SGHRS and YFSETQ. With V trimmed by 3 bases and J by 1 base, 8 bases remained unmatched. In nucleotides, the CDR3 is TGCGCCAGCAGCTACGGACAGGGCGTCAGGAACACTGAAGCTTTCTTT. It translates to CASSYGQGVRNTEAFF.

The chain uses TRBV6-1 and TRBJ1-4; 8 bases line up with TRBD1. Germline CDR1 reads MNHNS; CDR2 reads SASEGT. After removal of 6 bases from V and 3 bases from J, the junction contained 3 bases not matched to a gene. The CDR3 covers 14 residues. CDR3 region: CASRPTGANEKLFF. CDR3 bases: TGTGCCAGCAGACCGACAGGGGCTAATGAAAAACTGTTTTTT.

CDR3 DNA: TGTGCCAGCAGCTTCGGGATAAACACCGGGGAGCTGTTTTTT. It codes for CASSFGINTGELFF. J is TRBJ2-2 and V is TRBV2; maybe TRBD2 (5 bases). This CDR3 contains 14 residues. Trimming stripped 6 bases from V and 2 bases from J, with 10 bases between. Germline loops: CDR1 SNHLY, CDR2 FYNNEI.

The sample holds one count of this clone. The rearrangement uses TRBV5-4 and TRBJ2-7, with 10 bases aligning to TRBD1. The CDR3 has 15 amino acids. CDR1 is SGHNT, CDR2 YYREEE, per germline (reference sequence). Trimming took 4 bases from V and 1 from J; bases not matched to a gene: 5. The CDR3 reads CASSRGQGRSYEQYF. The CDR3 region has the DNA TGTGCCAGCAGCCGGGGACAGGGGAGGTCCTACGAGCAGTACTTC.

V usage is TRBV11-3 and J usage is TRBJ2-3; perhaps TRBD1 as D (5 bases). V lost 5 bases, J lost 6 bases, and 12 bases lay in between. The CDR3 spans 13 residues. CDR1 SGHNT and CDR2 YENEEA come from the germline V gene. The CDR3 region has the DNA TGTGCCAGCAGCCCCAAGGGGTTGGATACGCAGTATTTT. Encoded protein: CASSPKGLDTQYF.

This rearrangement joins TRBV28 to TRBJ1-5; unclear D gene. Per germline, CDR1 MDHEN and CDR2 SYDVKM. Trimming shortened V by 2 bases and J by 0 bases, and 8 bases separated the two germline ends. This CDR3 is built from 15 residues. CDR3 nucleotides: TGTGCCAGCAGTTTAAGAGGATCTAGCAATCAGCCCCAGCATTTT. Translation gives CASSLRGSSNQPQHF.

The V gene is TRBV28, the J gene TRBJ1-2; 8 nucleotides match TRBD1. Germline lookup yields CDR1 MDHEN and CDR2 SYDVKM. There are 15 residues in the CDR3. Unmatched junction bases numbered 5, after V lost 2 bases and J lost 3 bases. The CDR3 bases are TGTGCCAGCAGTTTAGTCCCGACAGGGGACTATGGCTACACCTTC. Its protein is CASSLVPTGDYGYTF.

V is TRBV5-1 and J is TRBJ2-7, with unresolved D. Trimming took off 0 bases at V and 7 bases at J, with 26 bases between the two ends. The CDR3 is made up of 18 amino acids. CDR1 SGHRS and CDR2 YFSETQ come from the germline V gene. The CDR3 DNA reads as TGCGCCAGCAGCTTGGAGGTTGTAGCTCAGTCCAGACCGAGGGAGCAGTACTTC. Its translation is CASSLEVVAQSRPREQYF.

A few counts support this clone. V gene TRBV7-9 combines with J gene TRBJ1-3; D remains unclear. The CDR3 covers 14 residues. From germline, CDR1 is SEHNR and CDR2 FQNEAQ (reference sequence). Deletions cut 4 bases from V and 4 bases from J, with 11 bases between. For the CDR3, the DNA is TGTGCCAGCAGCTCCGAGACATCCGGAAACACCATATATTTT. This encodes CASSSETSGNTIYF.